The present entry profiles one TCR beta chain with its context. Between the trimmed V and J ends, which lost 6 bases and 3 bases, there was a span of 19 bases. Germline lookup yields CDR1 SQVTM and CDR2 ANQGSEA. This CDR3 is 15 amino acids long. Thawed, overnight-rested PBMC were stained with GMM-loaded CD1B tetramer, viability dye and anti-CD3, then sorted. The CD1B tetramers carried C32 glucose monomycolate purified from Rhodococcus equi. CD14-expressing monocytes were removed from PBMC before cryopreservation and sorting. This sample stems from a study of T cells in tuberculosis. Turning to the study itself: T cells were selected with CD1B tetramers loaded with glucose monomycolate.

Chain pairing is unknown; alpha and beta were sequenced separately. Data came from immunoSEQ multiplex PCR; TCRdb stores just in-frame clones and leaves some out. This sample has 80,000 to 90,000 clones; approximately 91% occur once, and the top ten carry under 2.5%. Sequencing used CD1b-GMM tetramer-negative cells sorted from PBMCs. V usage is TRBV29-1 and J usage is TRBJ2-3; weak D call: TRBD2 (6 bases). This receptor was obtained from an adult woman with latent tuberculosis. In DNA form, the CDR3 reads TGCAGCGTCGCGACTAGAGGGGTGGGGACAGATACGCAGTATTTT. It encodes CSVATRGVGTDTQYF.